This T cell receptor beta chain is drawn from a study of blood T cell repertoires in COVID-19. Cohorts were based on clinical histories the participants reported. Measured with immunoSEQ multiplex PCR; TCRdb has only the in-frame clones, and not every one. The sample contains about 190,000 clones, around 85% of which appear only once. Material for sequencing was PBMCs or T cells enriched from blood (not recorded which). The source is a woman under 40 who had recovered from COVID-19.

CDR3 DNA sequence: TGTGCCTGGAGGCCACAGGGCGAGAACACTGAAGCTTTCTTT. It encodes CAWRPQGENTEAFF. The V gene is TRBV30, the J gene TRBJ1-1; D might be TRBD1 (6 bases). Germline CDR1 is GTSNPN and CDR2 is SVGIG (reference sequence). The CDR3 is 14 residues long. V shed 3 bases and J shed 1 base, with 12 bases lying between them.